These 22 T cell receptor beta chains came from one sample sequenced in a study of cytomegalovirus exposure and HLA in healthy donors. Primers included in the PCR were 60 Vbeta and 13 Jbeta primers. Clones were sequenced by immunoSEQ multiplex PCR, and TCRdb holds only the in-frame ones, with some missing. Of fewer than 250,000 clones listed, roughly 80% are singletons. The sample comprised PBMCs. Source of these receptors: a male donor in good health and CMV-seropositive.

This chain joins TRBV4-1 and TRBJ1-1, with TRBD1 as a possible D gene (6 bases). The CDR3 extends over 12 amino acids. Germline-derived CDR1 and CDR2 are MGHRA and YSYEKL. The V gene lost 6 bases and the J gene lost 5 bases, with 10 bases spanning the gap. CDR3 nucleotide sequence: TGCGCCAGCAGACAGGGCAGAACTGAAGCTTTCTTT. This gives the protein CASRQGRTEAFF.

The CDR3 spells CASSLTSAGTFTDTQYF. DNA of the CDR3: TGTGCCAGCAGCTTAACGTCGGCGGGCACCTTCACAGATACGCAGTATTTT. V usage is TRBV7-3 and J usage is TRBJ2-3; tentatively, D is TRBD2 (5 bases). The CDR3 extends over 17 amino acids. Trimming pared 0 bases from V and 2 bases from J, leaving 15 bases between. From germline, CDR1 is SGHTA and CDR2 FQGTGA.

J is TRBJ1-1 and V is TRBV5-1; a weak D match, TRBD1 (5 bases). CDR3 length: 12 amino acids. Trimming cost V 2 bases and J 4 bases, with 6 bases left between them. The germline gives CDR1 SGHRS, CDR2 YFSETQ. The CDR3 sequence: CASSFRGTEAFF. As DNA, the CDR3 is TGCGCCAGCAGCTTTAGGGGCACTGAAGCTTTCTTT.

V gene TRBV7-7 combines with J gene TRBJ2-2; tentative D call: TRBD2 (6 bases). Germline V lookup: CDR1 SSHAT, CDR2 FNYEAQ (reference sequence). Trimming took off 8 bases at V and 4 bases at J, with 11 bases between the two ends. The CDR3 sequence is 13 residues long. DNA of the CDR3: TGTGCCAGCTCGGGCGGGGCCACCGGGGAGCTGTTTTTT. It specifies CASSGGATGELFF.

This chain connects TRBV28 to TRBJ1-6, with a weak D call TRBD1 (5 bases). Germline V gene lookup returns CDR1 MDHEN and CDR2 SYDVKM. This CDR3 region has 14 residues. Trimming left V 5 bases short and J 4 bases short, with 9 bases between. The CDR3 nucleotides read TGTGCCAGCAGTCTGGGGCTTTATAATTCACCCCTCCACTTT. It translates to CASSLGLYNSPLHF.

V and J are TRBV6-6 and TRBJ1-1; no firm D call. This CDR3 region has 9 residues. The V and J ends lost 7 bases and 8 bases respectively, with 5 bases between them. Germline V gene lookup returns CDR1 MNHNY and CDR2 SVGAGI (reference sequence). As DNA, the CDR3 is TGTGCCAGCACAAAAGAAGCTTTCTTT. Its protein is CASTKEAFF.

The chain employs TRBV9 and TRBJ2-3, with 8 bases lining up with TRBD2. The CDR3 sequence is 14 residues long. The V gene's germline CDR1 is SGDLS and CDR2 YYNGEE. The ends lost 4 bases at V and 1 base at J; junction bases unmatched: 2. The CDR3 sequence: CASSPGGGTDTQYF. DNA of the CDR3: TGTGCCAGCAGCCCCGGGGGGGGCACAGATACGCAGTATTTT.

The DNA for the CDR3 is TGTGCCAGCAAATCAGGGGGTGTCTCTGGAAACACCATATATTTT. As protein: CASKSGGVSGNTIYF. The chain carries TRBV6-6 and TRBJ1-3; TRBD1 aligns across 7 bases. The CDR3 loop spans 15 amino acids. Losses at the gene ends were 7 bases for V and 0 bases for J; bases not matched to a gene: 6. Germline CDR1 MNHNY, CDR2 SVGAGI (reference sequence).

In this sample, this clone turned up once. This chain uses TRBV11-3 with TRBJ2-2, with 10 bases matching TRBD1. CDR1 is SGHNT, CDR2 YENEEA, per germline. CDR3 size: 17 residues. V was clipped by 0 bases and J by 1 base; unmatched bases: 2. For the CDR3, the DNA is TGTGCCAGCAGCTTAGATCGGACAGGGGGGAACACCGGGGAGCTGTTTTTT. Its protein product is CASSLDRTGGNTGELFF.

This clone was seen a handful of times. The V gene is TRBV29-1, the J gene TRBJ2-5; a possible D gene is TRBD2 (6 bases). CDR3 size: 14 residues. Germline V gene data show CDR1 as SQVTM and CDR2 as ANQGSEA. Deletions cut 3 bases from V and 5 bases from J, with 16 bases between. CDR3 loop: CSVDLGTWRETQYF. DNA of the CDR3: TGCAGCGTTGATCTTGGGACTTGGCGGGAGACCCAGTACTTC.

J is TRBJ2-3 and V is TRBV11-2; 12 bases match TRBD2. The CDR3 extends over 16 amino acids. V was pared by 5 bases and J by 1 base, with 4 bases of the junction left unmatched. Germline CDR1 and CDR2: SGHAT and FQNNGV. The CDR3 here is CASSGRTSGGTDTQYF. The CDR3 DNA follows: TGTGCCAGCAGCGGGCGGACTAGCGGGGGCACAGATACGCAGTATTTT.

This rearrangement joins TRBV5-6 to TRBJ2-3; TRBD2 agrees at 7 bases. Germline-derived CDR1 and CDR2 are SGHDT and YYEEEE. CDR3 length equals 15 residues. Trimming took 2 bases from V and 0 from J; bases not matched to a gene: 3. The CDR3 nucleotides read TGTGCCAGCAGCTTAGCGGGGTCTAGCACAGATACGCAGTATTTT. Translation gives CASSLAGSSTDTQYF.

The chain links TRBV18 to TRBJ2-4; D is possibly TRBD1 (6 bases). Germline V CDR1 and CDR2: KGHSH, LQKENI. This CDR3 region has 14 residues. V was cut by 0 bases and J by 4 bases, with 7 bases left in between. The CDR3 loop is CASSPPGTKNIQYF. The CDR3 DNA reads TGTGCCAGCTCACCACCCGGGACAAAAAACATTCAGTACTTC.

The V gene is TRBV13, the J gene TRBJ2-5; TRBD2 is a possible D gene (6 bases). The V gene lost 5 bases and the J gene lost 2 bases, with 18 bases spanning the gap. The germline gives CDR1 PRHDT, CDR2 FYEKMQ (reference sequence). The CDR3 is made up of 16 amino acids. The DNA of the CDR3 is TGTGCCAGCAGCACCTTAGCGGACGTCATGCAAGAGACCCAGTACTTC. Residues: CASSTLADVMQETQYF.

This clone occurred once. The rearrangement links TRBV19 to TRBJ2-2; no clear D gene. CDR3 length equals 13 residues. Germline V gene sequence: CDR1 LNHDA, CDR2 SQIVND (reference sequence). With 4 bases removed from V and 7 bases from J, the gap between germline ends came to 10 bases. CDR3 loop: CASSTPRHGELFF. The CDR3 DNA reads TGTGCCAGTAGTACTCCAAGACACGGGGAGCTGTTTTTT.

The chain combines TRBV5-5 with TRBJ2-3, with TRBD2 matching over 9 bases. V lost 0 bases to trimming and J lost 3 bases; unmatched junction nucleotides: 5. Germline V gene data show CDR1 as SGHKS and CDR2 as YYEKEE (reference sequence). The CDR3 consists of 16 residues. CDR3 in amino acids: CASSLVAGGPTDTQYF. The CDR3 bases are TGTGCCAGCAGCTTGGTTGCGGGAGGGCCGACAGATACGCAGTATTTT.

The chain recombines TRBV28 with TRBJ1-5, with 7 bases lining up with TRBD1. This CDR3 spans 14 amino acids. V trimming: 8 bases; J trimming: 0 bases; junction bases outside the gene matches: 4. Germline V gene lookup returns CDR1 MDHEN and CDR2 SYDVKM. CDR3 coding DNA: TGTGCCAGCCAGACAGGGTTTAGCAATCAGCCCCAGCATTTT. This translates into CASQTGFSNQPQHF.

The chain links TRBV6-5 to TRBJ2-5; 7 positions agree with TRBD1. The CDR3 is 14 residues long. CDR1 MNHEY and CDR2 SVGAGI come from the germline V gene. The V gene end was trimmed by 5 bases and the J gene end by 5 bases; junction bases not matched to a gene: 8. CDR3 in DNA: TGTGCCAGCAGTGCAAAGACAGGGTACGAGACCCAGTACTTC. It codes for CASSAKTGYETQYF.

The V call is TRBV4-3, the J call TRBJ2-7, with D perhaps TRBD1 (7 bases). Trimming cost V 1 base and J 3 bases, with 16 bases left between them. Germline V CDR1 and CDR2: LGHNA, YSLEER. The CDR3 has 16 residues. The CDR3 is CASSQGRQGGGYEQYF. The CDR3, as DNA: TGCGCCAGCAGCCAAGGACGACAGGGAGGAGGCTACGAGCAGTACTTC.

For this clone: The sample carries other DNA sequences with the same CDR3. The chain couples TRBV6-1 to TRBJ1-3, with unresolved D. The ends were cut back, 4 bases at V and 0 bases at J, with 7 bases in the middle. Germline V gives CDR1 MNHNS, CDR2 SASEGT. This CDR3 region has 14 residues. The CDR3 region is CASSGQYSGNTIYF. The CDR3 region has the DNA TGTGCCAGCAGTGGCCAGTACTCTGGAAACACCATATATTTT.

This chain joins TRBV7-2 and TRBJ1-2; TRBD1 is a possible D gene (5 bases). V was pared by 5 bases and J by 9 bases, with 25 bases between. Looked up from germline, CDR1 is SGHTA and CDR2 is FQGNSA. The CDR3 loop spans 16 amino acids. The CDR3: CASSLQETGLVRRYTF. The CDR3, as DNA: TGTGCCAGCAGCCTACAGGAGACGGGTTTGGTGCGGCGCTACACCTTC.

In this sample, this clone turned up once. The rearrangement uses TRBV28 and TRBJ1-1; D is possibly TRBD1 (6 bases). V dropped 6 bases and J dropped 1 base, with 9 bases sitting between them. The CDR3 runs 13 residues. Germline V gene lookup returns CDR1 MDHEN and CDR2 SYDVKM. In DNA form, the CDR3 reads TGTGCCAGCAGGGAACAGGGGAACACTGAAGCTTTCTTT. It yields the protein CASREQGNTEAFF.